The subject of this entry is one TCR beta chain. The data were taken from a study of cytomegalovirus exposure and HLA in healthy donors. The PCR was carried out with 60 Vbeta primers and 13 Jbeta primers. Profiled with immunoSEQ multiplex PCR; TCRdb holds only in-frame clones, not every one. Of 160,000 or so clones in the sample, around 77% were seen once. The sample consisted of PBMCs. The sequence came from a young woman in good health and CMV-seronegative.

DNA for the CDR3: TGTGCCAGCAGCCAAGATCCCCACTTGGGGGACAGGAGATCGACTAATGAAAAACTGTTTTTT. Amino acids: CASSQDPHLGDRRSTNEKLFF. The V gene is TRBV4-2, the J gene TRBJ1-4; 8 nucleotides align to TRBD1. With V trimmed by 0 bases and J by 2 bases, 17 bases remained unmatched. CDR1 is LGHNA, CDR2 YNFKEQ, per germline. This CDR3 region has 21 residues.